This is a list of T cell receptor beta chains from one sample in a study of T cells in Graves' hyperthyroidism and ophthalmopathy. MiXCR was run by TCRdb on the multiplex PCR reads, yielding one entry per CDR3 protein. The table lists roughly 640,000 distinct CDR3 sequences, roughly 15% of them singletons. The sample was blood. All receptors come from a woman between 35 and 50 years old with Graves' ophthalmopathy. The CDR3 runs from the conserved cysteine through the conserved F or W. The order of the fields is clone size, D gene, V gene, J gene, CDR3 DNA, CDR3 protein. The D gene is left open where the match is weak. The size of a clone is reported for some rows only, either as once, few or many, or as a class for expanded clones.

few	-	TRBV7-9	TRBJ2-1	TGTGCCAGCAGCCGCTCAGTTATCTACAATGAGCAGTTCTTC	CASSRSVIYNEQFF
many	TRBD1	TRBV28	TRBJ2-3	TGTGCCAGCAGGTACACAGGGGCAGATACGCAGTATTTT	CASRYTGADTQYF
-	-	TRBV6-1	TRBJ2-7	TGTGCCAGCAGTGAATGGGTCGTTTACGAGCAGTACTTC	CASSEWVVYEQYF
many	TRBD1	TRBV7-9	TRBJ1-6	TGTGCCAGCAGCAGGGGACAGAATAATTCACCCCTCCACTTT	CASSRGQNNSPLHF
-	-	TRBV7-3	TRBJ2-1	TGTGCCAGCAGCTCGCGCCACAACAATGAGCAGTTCTTC	CASSSRHNNEQFF
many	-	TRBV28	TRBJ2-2	TGTGCCAGCAGTCACGCGACAGGGAACACCGGGGAGCTGTTTTTT	CASSHATGNTGELFF
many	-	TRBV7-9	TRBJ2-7	TGTGCCAGCAGCAGCACACTGAGCTCCTACGAGCAGTACTTC	CASSSTLSSYEQYF
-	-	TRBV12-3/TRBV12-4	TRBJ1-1	TGTGCCAGCAGTCACAGGGCTGAAGCTTTCTTT	CASSHRAEAFF
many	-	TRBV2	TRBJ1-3	TGTGCCAGCAGTGAAGCCTGGGGCTCTGGAAACACCATATATTTT	CASSEAWGSGNTIYF
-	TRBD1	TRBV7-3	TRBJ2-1	TGTGCCAGCAGCGGGGACAGGGTGGGCAATGAGCAGTTCTTC	CASSGDRVGNEQFF
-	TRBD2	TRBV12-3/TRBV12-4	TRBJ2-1	TGTGCCAGCAGTTCCAGGGGACTAGCGGATTACAATGAGCAGTTCTTC	CASSSRGLADYNEQFF
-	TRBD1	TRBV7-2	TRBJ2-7	TGTGCCAGCAGCCTACTGGGACAGGGATTGGGCGAGCAGTACTTC	CASSLLGQGLGEQYF
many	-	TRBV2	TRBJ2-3	TGTGCCAGCAGTGAAAGCTCACCCAGGAATACGCAGTATTTT	CASSESSPRNTQYF
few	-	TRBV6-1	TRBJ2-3	TGTGCCAGCAGCCGTGACCCTACTGACACAGATACGCAGTATTTT	CASSRDPTDTDTQYF
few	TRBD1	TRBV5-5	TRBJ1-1	TGTGCCAGCAGCTTTCAGGGGGCTGAAGCTTTCTTT	CASSFQGAEAFF
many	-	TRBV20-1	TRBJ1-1	TGCAGTGCTCTCCCGACAGGCGAAGCTTTCTTT	CSALPTGEAFF
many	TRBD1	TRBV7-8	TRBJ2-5	TGTGCCAGCAGCTCGGGGACAGGTTTTATCTCAGAGACCCAGTACTTC	CASSSGTGFISETQYF
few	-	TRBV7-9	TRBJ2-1	TGTGCCAGCAGCTTGGTCTGGGGATTGGCTTTCAATGAGCAGTTCTTC	CASSLVWGLAFNEQFF
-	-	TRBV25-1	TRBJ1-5	TGTGCCAGCAGTGGGAGGGGAAGGAGGAATAGCAATCAGCCCCAGCATTTT	CASSGRGRRNSNQPQHF
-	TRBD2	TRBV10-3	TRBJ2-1	TGTGCCACTGCCCGGGGGGGAAACGACAATGAGCAGTTCTTC	CATARGGNDNEQFF
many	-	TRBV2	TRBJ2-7	TGTGCCAGCAGGGAAGACAGATTAGCCTACGAGCAGTACTTC	CASREDRLAYEQYF
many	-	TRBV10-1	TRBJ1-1	TGCGCCAGCCAGAGGCAGTCGAACACTGAAGCTTTCTTT	CASQRQSNTEAFF
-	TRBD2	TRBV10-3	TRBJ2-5	TGTGCCATCAGTGAAGGAAGCGGGGGGAAAGAGACCCAGTACTTC	CAISEGSGGKETQYF
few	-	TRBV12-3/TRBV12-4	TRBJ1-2	TGTGCCAGCAGTCAAGGGGGACGGTGGGGCTATGGCTACACCTTC	CASSQGGRWGYGYTF
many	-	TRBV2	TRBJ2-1	TGTGCCAGCAGTGAAGCTGGACTAAGGTTATACAATGAGCAGTTCTTC	CASSEAGLRLYNEQFF
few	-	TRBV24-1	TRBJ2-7	TGTGCCACCAGTGGTAGAGACTACGAGCAGTACTTC	CATSGRDYEQYF
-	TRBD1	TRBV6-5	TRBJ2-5	TGTGCCAGCAGTTACTCTTTTAGGGACAGTATTCAAGAGACCCAGTACTTC	CASSYSFRDSIQETQYF
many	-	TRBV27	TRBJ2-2	TGTGCCAGCAGGAAAAACACCGGGGAGCTGTTTTTT	CASRKNTGELFF
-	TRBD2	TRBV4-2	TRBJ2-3	TGTGCCAGCAGCCAAGTCCGCAAGGTCCTAGCGGGCACAGATACGCAGTATTTT	CASSQVRKVLAGTDTQYF
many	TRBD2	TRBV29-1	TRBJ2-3	TGCAGCGTACCTCTAGCGGGGACTAGCACAGATACGCAGTATTTT	CSVPLAGTSTDTQYF
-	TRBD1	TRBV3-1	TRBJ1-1	TGTGCCAGCAGCCAAGGGGGGACAGGGCAGGAAGCTTTCTTT	CASSQGGTGQEAFF
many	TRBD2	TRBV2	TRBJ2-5	TGTGCCAGCAGTGAAAGCGCTAGCGGGGATCGAACCCAGTACTTC	CASSESASGDRTQYF
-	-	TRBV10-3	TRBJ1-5	TGTGCCATCAGTGAGTCGGTCCAACAGCCCCAGCATTTT	CAISESVQQPQHF
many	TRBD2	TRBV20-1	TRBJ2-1	TGCAGTGCTAGCTCTAGCGGGAGGTTAAATGAGCAGTTCTTC	CSASSSGRLNEQFF
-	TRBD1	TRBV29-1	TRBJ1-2	TGCAGCGTCAGACAGGGGGCAAACTATGGCTACACCTTC	CSVRQGANYGYTF
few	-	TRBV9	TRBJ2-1	TGTGCCAGCAGCGTAGGGTGGGACGGCCTATACAATGAGCAGTTCTTC	CASSVGWDGLYNEQFF
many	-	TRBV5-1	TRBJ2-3	TGCGCCAGCAGCTTGGGAGTAGCGGATTTGGATACGCAGTATTTT	CASSLGVADLDTQYF
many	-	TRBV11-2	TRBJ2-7	TGTGCCAGCAGCTCCCACTACGAGCAGTACTTC	CASSSHYEQYF
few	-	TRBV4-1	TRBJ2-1	TGCGCCAGCAGCCACCTGGAGGGAGGAGAGAACAATGAGCAGTTCTTC	CASSHLEGGENNEQFF
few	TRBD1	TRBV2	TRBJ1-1	TGTGCCAGCAATGACCCGGACAGGGGAACTGAAGCTTTCTTT	CASNDPDRGTEAFF
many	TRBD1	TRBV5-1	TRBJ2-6	TGCGCCAGCAGCTTGGTAACGGGACAGCCCGATAGAGCCAACGTCCTGACTTTC	CASSLVTGQPDRANVLTF
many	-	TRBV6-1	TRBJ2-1	TGTGCCAGCAGTTCGACAGACTACAATGAGCAGTTCTTC	CASSSTDYNEQFF
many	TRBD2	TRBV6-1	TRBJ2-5	TGTGCCAGCGGCAATAGCGGGGGGGAGACCCAGTACTTC	CASGNSGGETQYF
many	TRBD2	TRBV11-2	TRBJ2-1	TGTGCCAGCAGCTTCGGGGGGGAAAGCTCCTACAATGAGCAGTTCTTC	CASSFGGESSYNEQFF
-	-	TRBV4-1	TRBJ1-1	TGCGCCAGCAGCCAAAGCACAGGGTACGGAACTGAAGCTTTCTTT	CASSQSTGYGTEAFF
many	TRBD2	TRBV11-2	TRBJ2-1	TGTGCCAGCAGCCTACTAGCGGGGGGCGGGTACAATGAGCAGTTCTTC	CASSLLAGGGYNEQFF
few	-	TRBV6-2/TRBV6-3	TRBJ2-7	TGTGCCAGCAGAGCAGCCGGGACCGGGACTTACGAGCAGTACTTC	CASRAAGTGTYEQYF
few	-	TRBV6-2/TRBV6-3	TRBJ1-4	TGTGCCAGCAGTTACTCGGGAGGTGAAAAACTGTTTTTT	CASSYSGGEKLFF
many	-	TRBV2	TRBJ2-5	TGTGCCAAAGGGCAACATCAAGAGACCCAGTACTTC	CAKGQHQETQYF
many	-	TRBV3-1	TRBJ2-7	TGTGCCAGCAGGGATCGGGGACCCCGATACGAGCAGTACTTC	CASRDRGPRYEQYF
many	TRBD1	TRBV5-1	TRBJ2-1	TGCGCCAGCAGACCCGGGACAGGGGGCTTTGATGAGCAGTTCTTC	CASRPGTGGFDEQFF
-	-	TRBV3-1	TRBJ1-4	TGTGCCAGCAGCCCCAGGGGTAGTAATGAAAAACTGTTTTTT	CASSPRGSNEKLFF